The clone carrying this TCR beta chain was observed a few times. Its antigen is unknown. Sequencing libraries made from TCR beta cDNA carried unique molecular identifiers. It was from roughly 1.1 to 9.2 million T cells that some 500,000 cDNA molecules came. TCRdb independently ran MiXCR on the PCR reads; one entry per CDR3 protein. This sample has about 160,000 distinct CDR3 sequences, with 35% to 40% found just once. These data originate in a study of post-analysis software for immune sequencing data. Regarding the study as a whole: In multiple sclerosis, normalized Chao1 diversity was significantly below that of controls. Analysis by F measure revealed that same-batch samples clustered strongly together. About five TRBV segments, including TRBV5-6, TRBV5-1 and TRBV20-1, were more frequent in patients than controls.

CDR3 length: 13 amino acids. The ends lost 7 bases at V and 1 base at J; junction bases unmatched: 6. The germline gives CDR1 SQVTM, CDR2 ANQGSEA. The V gene is TRBV29-1, the J gene TRBJ2-5, with TRBD2 identical over 7 bases. Sequenced here: blood, sampled after autologous hematopoietic stem cell transplantation. The TCR sequence derives from a girl aged 10-17 years with multiple sclerosis. CDR3 residues: CSGTLAFQETQYF. The CDR3 DNA is TGCAGCGGTACACTAGCGTTCCAAGAGACCCAGTACTTC.